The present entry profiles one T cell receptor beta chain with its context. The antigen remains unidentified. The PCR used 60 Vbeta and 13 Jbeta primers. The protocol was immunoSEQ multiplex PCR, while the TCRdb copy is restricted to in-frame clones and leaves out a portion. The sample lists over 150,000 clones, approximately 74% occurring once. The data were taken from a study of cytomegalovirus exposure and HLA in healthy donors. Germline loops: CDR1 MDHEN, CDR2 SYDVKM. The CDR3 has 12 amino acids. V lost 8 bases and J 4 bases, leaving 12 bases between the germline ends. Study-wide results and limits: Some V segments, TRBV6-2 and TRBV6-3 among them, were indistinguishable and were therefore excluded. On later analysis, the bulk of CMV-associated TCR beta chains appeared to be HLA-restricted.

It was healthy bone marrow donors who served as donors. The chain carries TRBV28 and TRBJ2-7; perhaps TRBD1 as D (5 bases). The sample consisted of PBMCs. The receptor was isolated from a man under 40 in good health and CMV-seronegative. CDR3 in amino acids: CASGDRQYEQYF. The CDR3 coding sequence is TGTGCCAGCGGAGACAGACAATACGAGCAGTACTTC.